Below, 8 T cell receptor beta chains from the same sample are listed, as sequenced in a study of tumor-infiltrating lymphocytes in primary liver carcinoma. From unsorted bulk tissue weighing roughly 19-34 mg, DNA and RNA were co-extracted. Production of TCR beta cDNA used around 460 ng total RNA together with a constant-region primer. TCR beta libraries came from three nested multiplex PCR rounds using slightly modified ARM-PCR. A C-beta reverse primer was combined with TRBV1-TRBV30 forward primers in the first two PCR rounds, and each round had about 10 cycles. TCRdb passed the multiplex PCR reads through MiXCR, listing each CDR3 protein once. The sample lists 110,000 or so distinct CDR3 sequences, around 80% seen once, with more than 15% in the top ten. The specimen sequenced was liver tumor tissue from sampling region 3. The subset was: tumor region T3, left-lateral pole. The origin of the receptors is a man in his forties with primary liver carcinoma and hepatitis B virus infection.

Comment on this clonotype: The germline gene is not matched at one end of the junction; a read error may be the cause. The J gene is TRBJ2-2, the V gene TRBV29-1, with 10 bases lining up with TRBD2. The CDR3 runs 15 residues. Germline V gene lookup returns CDR1 SQVTM and CDR2 ANQGSEA. CDR3 bases: TGCGACGTTGGGACTAGCGCGGCGAACACCGGGGAACTGTTTTTT. It encodes CDVGTSAANTGELFF.

Regarding this clonotype: No conserved phenylalanine or tryptophan ends this CDR3, so it is likely a read error. This chain links TRBV25-1 with TRBJ2-1; 9 bases line up with TRBD2. This CDR3 is 14 amino acids long. Germline CDR1 is MGHDK and CDR2 is SYGVNS. DNA for the CDR3: TGTGCCAGTACAGCGGGAGGCTCCTACAATGAACAGTTCTTA. The encoded protein is CASTAGGSYNEQFL.

About this clonotype: At one boundary the junction diverges from the germline segment, which might be a read error. The chain is built from TRBV4-2 and TRBJ2-7, with TRBD2 as a possible D gene (5 bases). The CDR3 has 16 amino acids. Germline V gene lookup returns CDR1 LGHNA and CDR2 YNFKEQ. The CDR3 protein is CTSSQGTDSKGYEQYF. The CDR3 nucleotides are TGTACCAGCAGTCAAGGAACGGACTCAAAAGGCTACGAGCAGTACTTC.

Details on this clonotype: The CDR3 end shows no conserved phenylalanine or tryptophan, and so a read error is likely. The CDR3 loop is CDWSAGTYLDTQYV. CDR3 DNA: TGTGACTGGAGTGCGGGGACGTACTTGGATACGCAGTATGTT. The V gene is TRBV30, the J gene TRBJ2-3; D might be TRBD2 (6 bases). Per germline, CDR1 GTSNPN and CDR2 SVGIG (reference sequence). This CDR3 region has 14 residues.

Note on this clonotype: The germline gene is not matched at one end of the junction; a read error may be the cause. J is TRBJ2-1 and V is TRBV5-1; 8 bases are shared with TRBD1. The V gene's germline CDR1 is SGHRS and CDR2 YFSETQ. CDR3 length: 15 amino acids. CDR3: CANMAGGAAYNEHFF. The CDR3 DNA follows: TGCGCCAACATGGCAGGGGGCGCCGCCTACAATGAGCACTTCTTC.

A word on this clonotype: At one boundary the junction diverges from the germline segment, which might be a read error. The chain couples TRBV4-2 to TRBJ2-3; the match to TRBD2 covers 7 bases. The CDR3 is 19 amino acids. CDR1 is LGHNA, CDR2 YNFKEQ, per germline. The CDR3 DNA follows: TGTGCCAGCAGCCAAGTATCCATCGGTAGAGGGAGGGCAACAGATACGCAGTTTTTT. Residues: CASSQVSIGRGRATDTQFF.

Comment on this clonotype: Germline is not matched at one junction end, which may reflect a read error. This chain links TRBV29-1 with TRBJ2-3; 8 positions match TRBD1. There are 11 residues in the CDR3. In germline, CDR1 is SQVTM, CDR2 ANQGSEA. In nucleotides, the CDR3 is TGCAGCATTGCGGGACAGGATACTCAGTATTTT. Translation gives CSIAGQDTQYF.

Details on this clonotype: It is unclear where the CDR3 begins or ends on the DNA, so no DNA is shown, and the CDR3 is as TCRdb lists it. The chain couples TRBV19 to TRBJ2-2; the table names TRBD1, a call not compared with the DNA. The length of the CDR3 is 14 amino acids, counting both ends. CDR1 and CDR2 from the germline V gene are LNHDA and SQIVND (reference sequence). The chain's CDR3 is CASSHGQGTGSCFF.